This T cell receptor (beta chain) was captured in a study of cytomegalovirus exposure and HLA in healthy donors. It was with 60 Vbeta and 13 Jbeta primers that the PCR ran. Data came from immunoSEQ multiplex PCR; TCRdb stores just in-frame clones and leaves some out. This sample has fewer than 200,000 clones; around 83% occur once, and the top ten carry around 1.7%. CDR3 length: 15 residues. Germline CDR1 is LGHNA and CDR2 is YSLEER. J was trimmed by 4 bases and V by 4 bases; bases with no gene match: 5. V and J are TRBV4-3 and TRBJ2-1; 9 bases map to TRBD2. Specimen: PBMCs. The clonotype comes from a young woman in good health and CMV-seronegative. The DNA of the CDR3 is TGCGCCAGCAGCCCCCGACTAGCGGTATACAATGAGCAGTTCTTC. It yields the protein CASSPRLAVYNEQFF.